The rows below give T cell receptor beta chains drawn from one sample of a study of blood T cells in healthy people across ages. One entry per CDR3 protein results from TCRdb running MiXCR on the 5' RACE reads. Among 1,500,000 or so distinct CDR3 sequences listed, approximately 39% were seen once. Sequenced input: blood. Receptor source: a woman aged 18-30 years in good health. The CDR3 runs from the conserved cysteine through the conserved F or W. A D gene is named only where the DNA matches it firmly. Expanded clones are given a class, and other clones once, few, many or no size at all.

abundance,d_gene,j_gene,v_gene,CDR3nt,CDR3aa
NA,TRBD2,TRBJ2-3,TRBV29-1,TGCAGCAGTACGGCGGGGGGGCCAGATACGCAGTATTTT,CSSTAGGPDTQYF
NA,TRBD1,TRBJ2-5,TRBV5-1,TGCGCCAGCAGCGTGAATCAGGGGGCAGAGCAGTACTTC,CASSVNQGAEQYF
few,TRBD2,TRBJ2-7,TRBV29-1,TGCAGCGTTGAAGTCGTAGCGGGATGGTCCTACGAGCAGTACTTC,CSVEVVAGWSYEQYF
few,TRBD2,TRBJ2-1,TRBV2,TGTGCCAGCAGGGGGACTAGCGGGGGCTCCTACAATGAGCAGTTCTTC,CASRGTSGGSYNEQFF
few,NA,TRBJ2-7,TRBV7-2,TGTGCCAGCAGCTTTACAGGGTCTACCGAGCAGTACTTC,CASSFTGSTEQYF
NA,NA,TRBJ1-4,TRBV25-1,TGTGCCAGCAGTGACTTTAATGAAAAACTGTTTTTT,CASSDFNEKLFF
few,NA,TRBJ2-4,TRBV20-1,TGCAGTGCTAGAGATCTGGCCAGCCTTAAAAACATTCAGTACTTC,CSARDLASLKNIQYF
NA,NA,TRBJ2-6,TRBV7-8,TGTGCCAGCAGCTTAGTTTCCGCCCTAGACTCTGGGGCCAACGTCCTGACTTTC,CASSLVSALDSGANVLTF
NA,TRBD2,TRBJ2-1,TRBV12-3/TRBV12-4,TGTGCCAGCAGCCGTTGGCGGGGGGCAAAGGAGCAGTTCTTC,CASSRWRGAKEQFF
few,NA,TRBJ1-5,TRBV23-1,TGCGCCAGCAGTCAATCGTCGGGCTATAGCAATCAGCCCCAGCATTTT,CASSQSSGYSNQPQHF
NA,NA,TRBJ1-2,TRBV9,TGTGCCAGCAGCGTAACGCCGAACTATGGCTACACCTTC,CASSVTPNYGYTF
NA,TRBD2,TRBJ2-1,TRBV7-3,TGTGCCAGCAGCTTAACGGGCGGGAGTCTCTACAATGAGCAGTTCTTC,CASSLTGGSLYNEQFF
NA,TRBD2,TRBJ2-7,TRBV11-1,TGTGCCAGCAGCTTAGCTCGACTAGCGGGAGACCTTTACTACGAGCAGTACTTC,CASSLARLAGDLYYEQYF
few,NA,TRBJ2-3,TRBV7-2,TGTGCCAGCACCTTCCAGCCTGGCCCCGATACGCAGTATTTT,CASTFQPGPDTQYF
NA,NA,TRBJ1-5,TRBV9,TGTGCCAGCAGCATCCGGGACGGTTATACGCCCCAGCATTTT,CASSIRDGYTPQHF
NA,NA,TRBJ1-1,TRBV9,TGTGCCAGCAGCGCTCGAGCTGGGTGGACTGAAGCTTTCTTT,CASSARAGWTEAFF
once,NA,TRBJ1-3,TRBV7-2,TGTGCCAGCAGCTTGGCGGGGGTCGGGTCTGGAAACACCATATATTTT,CASSLAGVGSGNTIYF
few,NA,TRBJ1-2,TRBV6-1,TGTGCCAGCAGCCGGACAGATTACTATGGCTACACCTTC,CASSRTDYYGYTF
NA,NA,TRBJ1-2,TRBV5-1,TGCGCCAGCAGCTCCTCCGACAGAATTCATGGCTACACCTTC,CASSSSDRIHGYTF
NA,NA,TRBJ2-3,TRBV5-1,TGCGCCAGCAGCACGTGCACAGATACGCAGTATTTT,CASSTCTDTQYF
NA,NA,TRBJ2-7,TRBV24-1,TGTGCCACCACCAATCCAGAGCCCAGGAGCTCCTACAATGAGCAGTACTTC,CATTNPEPRSSYNEQYF
NA,TRBD1,TRBJ1-5,TRBV28,TGTGCCAGCACCCATAGCGACAGGGAGGATCAGCCCCAGCATTTT,CASTHSDREDQPQHF
few,NA,TRBJ1-5,TRBV20-1,TGCAGTGCGGGGGACGGGCGAAATCAGCCCCAGCATTTT,CSAGDGRNQPQHF
few,NA,TRBJ2-1,TRBV7-2,TGTGCCAGCAGCTTATACCACTACAATGAGCAGTTCTTC,CASSLYHYNEQFF
NA,TRBD1,TRBJ2-5,TRBV7-2,TGTGCCAGCAGCCCCTGGGGACAGACGGGGGAGACCCAGTACTTC,CASSPWGQTGETQYF
NA,NA,TRBJ2-5,TRBV7-9,TGTGCCAGCAGCTTGTTTGAGTGGTCACACTCGGAGACCCAGTACTTC,CASSLFEWSHSETQYF
NA,NA,TRBJ1-1,TRBV20-1,TGCAGTGCTAGCACCCGGCGCCGGGACCTCGTAGCTTTCTTT,CSASTRRRDLVAFF
many,NA,TRBJ1-1,TRBV4-1,TGCGCCAGCAGCAAAGGGGTTGGGACATTGAACACTGAAGCTTTCTTT,CASSKGVGTLNTEAFF
NA,TRBD2,TRBJ2-7,TRBV19,TGTGCCAGTAGTATATCTAGCGGGGGCCACTCCTACAATGAGCAGTACTTC,CASSISSGGHSYNEQYF
many,NA,TRBJ1-2,TRBV12-3/TRBV12-4,TGTGCCAGCAGAAGGGGCGACTATGGCTACACCTTC,CASRRGDYGYTF
few,NA,TRBJ2-7,TRBV27,TGTGCCAGCAGTCTCAATCTCCAGGAGCAGTACTTC,CASSLNLQEQYF
NA,TRBD2,TRBJ2-7,TRBV20-1,TGCAGTGCTAGTGGAGGGGGGGGACTAGCCTACGAGCAGTACTTC,CSASGGGGLAYEQYF
few,TRBD1,TRBJ2-4,TRBV6-2/TRBV6-3,TGTGCCAGCAGTCCGACAGGGCCAGAGAGTCAGTACTTC,CASSPTGPESQYF
NA,NA,TRBJ1-4,TRBV30,TGTGCCTCGACGACGGGAGTTCGTCTTAATGAAAAACTGTTTTTT,CASTTGVRLNEKLFF
NA,TRBD2,TRBJ2-5,TRBV4-3,TGCGCCAGCAGCCAAGTTTCTACTAGCGGGGTCCAAGAGACCCAGTACTTC,CASSQVSTSGVQETQYF
NA,NA,TRBJ2-4,TRBV15,TGTGCCACCAGCATGTCGTCCAAAAACATTCAGTACTTC,CATSMSSKNIQYF
few,NA,TRBJ1-5,TRBV28,TGTGCCAGCAGTTTGGACGCTCAGCCCCAGCATTTT,CASSLDAQPQHF
NA,NA,TRBJ2-7,TRBV30,TGTGCCTGGACCCTAGGGCAAGCCTACGAGCAGTACTTC,CAWTLGQAYEQYF
NA,NA,TRBJ2-5,TRBV7-2,TGTGCCAGCAGCTTAGGGGGGGCGCTTGCCAATGAGCAGTACTTC,CASSLGGALANEQYF
few,NA,TRBJ2-4,TRBV7-2,TGTGCCAGCAGTTATAGAGGACGTGGAATAGAGCAGTACTTC,CASSYRGRGIEQYF
NA,TRBD2,TRBJ2-7,TRBV7-9,TGTGCCAGCAGCTTAGTGTGGACTAGCTCCTACAATGAGCAGTACTTC,CASSLVWTSSYNEQYF
NA,NA,TRBJ2-3,TRBV28,TGTGCCAGCAGTGGTGGCTACTCAACAGATACGCAGTATTTT,CASSGGYSTDTQYF
few,NA,TRBJ2-5,TRBV2,TGTGCCAGCAGTAAAAACAGGGAAAGCTGGGAGACCCAGTACTTC,CASSKNRESWETQYF
few,NA,TRBJ2-1,TRBV11-2,TGTGCCAGCAGCTTTGCCCCCGAATCGGACTTCTACAATGAGCAGTTCTTC,CASSFAPESDFYNEQFF
NA,NA,TRBJ2-4,TRBV6-5,TGTGCCAGCAGTTACCGAGAGGGGTGGACCAAAAACATTCAGTACTTC,CASSYREGWTKNIQYF
NA,NA,TRBJ2-7,TRBV7-2,TGTGCCAGCAGCTTAGATGGGTGGGGGGTCTCCTACGAGCAGTACTTC,CASSLDGWGVSYEQYF
NA,NA,TRBJ2-7,TRBV7-2,TGTGCCAGCAGCTCTTCGGGGGCGACGATCTACGAGCAGTACTTC,CASSSSGATIYEQYF
NA,NA,TRBJ1-5,TRBV20-1,TGCAGTGCTATCCCGGGCGCCAATCAGCCCCAGCATTTT,CSAIPGANQPQHF
NA,TRBD2,TRBJ2-1,TRBV9,TGTGCCAGCAGCGTCGGTGGTAGCGGGACGAATGAGCAGTTCTTC,CASSVGGSGTNEQFF
few,TRBD2,TRBJ2-1,TRBV2,TGTGCCAGCAGTGAACTTTTAGCGGGGAGCTCCTACAATGAGCAGTTCTTC,CASSELLAGSSYNEQFF
once,NA,TRBJ2-3,TRBV5-5,TGTGCCAGCAGCTTGGCGCAGGGCGGCCCAGATACGCAGTATTTT,CASSLAQGGPDTQYF
few,NA,TRBJ2-5,TRBV2,TGTGCCAGCAGTCAGATGACAGAACAAGAGACCCAGTACTTC,CASSQMTEQETQYF
NA,TRBD1,TRBJ1-5,TRBV12-3/TRBV12-4,TGTGCCAGCAGTTTTCAAGGGGGCGGCAATCAGCCCCAGCATTTT,CASSFQGGGNQPQHF
NA,NA,TRBJ1-4,TRBV4-1,TGCGCCAGCAGCCAAGAAGGGGGGGGTGAAAAACTGTTTTTT,CASSQEGGGEKLFF
NA,TRBD2,TRBJ2-5,TRBV12-3/TRBV12-4,TGTGCCAGCAGCCGGAGCGGGGGGCGCAACAATGAGCGGTACTTC,CASSRSGGRNNERYF